This record looks at one T cell receptor (beta chain) sequence and its context. Its antigen is unidentified. This sample stems from a study of CD8+ T cells in alopecia areata. General study points: Affected lesional scalp, above all in alopecia totalis/universalis, was more clonal than normal scalp. There were many expanded lesional clones persisting in scalp and blood during tofacitinib. Researchers reported that TCR sharing among patients proved less clear than in mice, possibly HLA-linked.

Regarding treatment: oral pan-JAK inhibitor, 5-10 mg twice daily. Peripheral blood samples and lesional scalp punch biopsies were obtained from alopecia areata patients. Extracted RNA was reverse transcribed into cDNA, the sequencing template. Here immunoSEQ multiplex PCR was the method, and the copy in TCRdb shows in-frame clones only, minus some. The table lists some 200,000 clones, less than 75% of them singletons, with about 1.4% in the top ten. Germline V gives CDR1 MGHRA, CDR2 YSYEKL. V lost 0 bases and J 4 bases, leaving 12 bases between the germline ends. This CDR3 is built from 16 residues. Sequencing was performed on CD4+ T cells sorted from blood, taken at week 4, from a patient treated with tofacitinib. The V call is TRBV4-1, the J call TRBJ2-2; D perhaps matches TRBD2 (5 bases). This sequence was found in a human donor with alopecia areata. The CDR3 sequence: CASSQDRSGLTGELFF. The CDR3 coding sequence is TGCGCCAGCAGCCAAGATCGGTCAGGACTCACCGGGGAGCTGTTTTTT.